The 8 T cell receptor beta chains given below trace back to one sample, sequenced in a study of PD-1 blockade in classical Hodgkin lymphoma. Time point of the sample: cycle 4 day 1 (C4D1), after 6 weeks of nivolumab. The patients all showed relapse after autologous stem cell transplantation, while their brentuximab vedotin exposure varied. Data came from immunoSEQ multiplex PCR; TCRdb stores just in-frame clones and leaves some out. The data show about 30,000 clones, with around 79% seen just once and 15% to 20% held by the top ten. Sequenced here: peripheral blood mononuclear cells (PBMCs), sampled before the fourth cycle of nivolumab. The receptors stem from a human donor with classical Hodgkin lymphoma.

The chain carries TRBV11-2 and TRBJ2-5; TRBD1 matches 8 bases. The CDR3 spans 15 residues. Trimming took 5 bases from V and 5 from J; bases not matched to a gene: 10. Germline-derived CDR1 and CDR2 are SGHAT and FQNNGV. DNA for the CDR3: TGTGCCAGCAGCACCTACGGCAGGGGGCTGGAGACCCAGTACTTC. This translates into CASSTYGRGLETQYF.

This clone has only a few counts. This chain uses TRBV7-6 with TRBJ2-7, with D perhaps being TRBD1 or TRBD2 (5 bases each). Germline CDR1 SGHVS, CDR2 FNYEAQ. The CDR3 extends over 18 amino acids. Trimming removed 5 bases at V and 2 bases at J, with 25 bases between. The CDR3 is CASSPSALSRDVTYEQYF. CDR3 sequence (DNA): TGTGCCAGCAGCCCCTCAGCCCTTTCCCGGGACGTAACCTACGAGCAGTACTTC.

In nucleotides, the CDR3 is TGTGCCTGGGCACATATTTCTGGAAACACCATATATTTT. It is translated as CAWAHISGNTIYF. This rearrangement joins TRBV30 to TRBJ1-3; D unclear. V lost 5 bases and J 1 base, leaving 9 bases between the germline ends. The CDR3 runs 13 residues. Germline V gene data show CDR1 as GTSNPN and CDR2 as SVGIG (reference sequence). The full variable domain, completed using reference TRBV30 and TRBJ1-3, is SQTIHQWPATLVQPVGSPLSLECTVEGTSNPNLYWYRQAAGRGLQLLFYSVGIGQISSEVPQNLSASRPQDRQFILSSKKLLLSDSGFYLCAWAHISGNTIYFGEGSWLTVV.

The rearrangement links TRBV2 to TRBJ2-5, with D hard to call. Germline CDR1 SNHLY, CDR2 FYNNEI. This CDR3 region has 12 residues. The V end was cut by 6 bases, the J end by 5 bases, with 10 bases between. As DNA, the CDR3 is TGTGCCAGCAGGATCGACGGGGAGACCCAGTACTTC. Protein product: CASRIDGETQYF.

V and J are TRBV19 and TRBJ1-2; the D gene is possibly TRBD1 (5 bases). Germline CDR1 is LNHDA and CDR2 is SQIVND (reference sequence). Trimming shortened V by 6 bases and J by 2 bases, and 19 bases separated the two germline ends. This CDR3 is built from 16 residues. The CDR3 loop reads CASSLPEGGTNYGYTF. CDR3 in DNA: TGTGCCAGTAGCCTACCGGAAGGAGGGACGAACTATGGCTACACCTTC.

The genes are TRBV27 and TRBJ2-3; D tentatively fits TRBD1 or TRBD2 (5 bases each). The CDR3 loop spans 14 amino acids. Germline-derived CDR1 and CDR2 are MNHEY and SMNVEV (reference sequence). Trimming took 5 bases from V and 8 from J, leaving 17 bases between them. Here the CDR3 DNA reads TGTGCCAGCAGTCCGGGGACCATTAGTGGTACGCAGTATTTT. This encodes CASSPGTISGTQYF.

The rearrangement links TRBV9 to TRBJ1-2; D ambiguous. Germline loops: CDR1 SGDLS, CDR2 YYNGEE. V was trimmed by 0 bases and J by 6 bases, leaving 9 bases between them. The CDR3 covers 13 residues. CDR3 region: CASSVALGDGYTF. Here the CDR3 DNA reads TGTGCCAGCAGCGTAGCTTTAGGTGATGGCTACACCTTC.

This clone has only one observation. The V and J genes are TRBV7-2 and TRBJ2-2, with D uncertain. Germline loops: CDR1 SGHTA, CDR2 FQGNSA. The V gene lost 2 bases and the J gene lost 0 bases, with 10 bases spanning the gap. The CDR3 runs to 16 residues. The CDR3 coding sequence is TGTGCCAGCAGCTTAATGGCTCGCGCGAACACCGGGGAGCTGTTTTTT. Its protein is CASSLMARANTGELFF. Complete variable domain (other parts from reference TRBV7-2 and TRBJ2-2): GAGVSQSPSNKVTEKGKDVELRCDPISGHTALYWYRQSLGQGLEFLIYFQGNSAPDKSGLPSDRFSAERTGGSVSTLTIQRTQQEDSAVYLCASSLMARANTGELFFGEGSRLTVL.